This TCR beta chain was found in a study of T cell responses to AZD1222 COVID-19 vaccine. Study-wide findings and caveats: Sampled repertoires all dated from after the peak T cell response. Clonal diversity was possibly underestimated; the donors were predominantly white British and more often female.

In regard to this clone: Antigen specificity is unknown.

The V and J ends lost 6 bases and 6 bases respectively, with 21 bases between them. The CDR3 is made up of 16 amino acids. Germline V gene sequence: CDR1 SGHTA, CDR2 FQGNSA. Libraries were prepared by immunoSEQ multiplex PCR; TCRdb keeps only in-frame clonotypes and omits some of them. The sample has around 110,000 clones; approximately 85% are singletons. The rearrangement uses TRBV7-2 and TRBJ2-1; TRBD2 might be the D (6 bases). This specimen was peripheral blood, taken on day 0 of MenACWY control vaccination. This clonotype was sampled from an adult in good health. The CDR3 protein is CASSPPGTPGLNEQFF. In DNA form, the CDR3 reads TGTGCCAGCAGTCCCCCCGGGACTCCGGGCCTCAATGAGCAGTTCTTC. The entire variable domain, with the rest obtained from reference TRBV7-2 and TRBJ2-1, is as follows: GAGVSQSPSNKVTEKGKDVELRCDPISGHTALYWYRQSLGQGLEFLIYFQGNSAPDKSGLPSDRFSAERTGGSVSTLTIQRTQQEDSAVYLCASSPPGTPGLNEQFFGPGTRLTVL.